The TCR beta chain described here comes from a study of CD8 T cells in Susac syndrome. Regarding the study as a whole: Susac-specific public clones in total CD8+ repertoires numbered approximately 17; in CD8+ TEMRA repertoires, they numbered about 5.

Negative isolation yielded the CD8+ and CD4+ T cells, while FACS enriched the TEMRA cells. This clonotype was recorded once. Its antigen remains unidentified. An input of 0.5 to 1 ug of RNA was subjected to reverse transcription using random hexamers. TCRdb analysed the immunoSEQ multiplex PCR reads with MiXCR anew, one entry per CDR3 protein. The table lists 100,000 to 150,000 distinct CDR3 sequences, around 94% of them singletons. Germline CDR1 is LGHNA and CDR2 is YSLEER. Losses at the gene ends were 6 bases for V and 2 bases for J; bases not matched to a gene: 1. CDR3 length: 14 residues. The sequencing sample was made of CD8+ T cells from PBMCs. The chain links TRBV4-3 to TRBJ2-2; 9 bases agree with TRBD2. The origin of this receptor is a human donor with Susac syndrome. The CDR3 spells CASRTSGNTGELFF. DNA of the CDR3: TGCGCCAGCAGGACTAGCGGTAACACCGGGGAGCTGTTTTTT.